This TCR beta chain was sequenced for a study of Ad26.COV2.S vaccination and SARS-CoV-2 variants. Study outcomes and limitations: Measurement of non-spike TCR breadth gave similar results in vaccine and placebo recipients.

Remarks on this clone: No antigen is known for it.

The treatment was: about 20 received Ad26.COV2.S at low or high dose, single or two shots; several received placebo; per-sample allocation not given. Day 63 after the first injection of vaccine or placebo was the sampling time. Generated by immunoSEQ multiplex PCR, the TCRdb table keeps only in-frame clones and is missing some. The table shows hundreds of thousands of clones, with around 89% occurring only once. CDR1 is SGHDT and CDR2 is YYEEEE in the germline V gene. V gave up 6 bases and J gave up 4 bases, with 14 bases separating them. The CDR3 is 14 amino acids. The sequence was obtained from a person between 18 and 60 years old who received the Ad26.COV2.S COVID-19 vaccine or a placebo. The rearrangement joins TRBV5-6 to TRBJ2-1; D remains unclear. Sequencing was performed on peripheral blood, taken in a trial of Ad26.COV2.S vaccine versus placebo. The CDR3 sequence: CASNLGGSYNEQFF. The DNA of the CDR3 is TGTGCCAGCAACCTGGGCGGATCGTACAATGAGCAGTTCTTC.